This T cell receptor (beta chain) comes out of a study of cytomegalovirus exposure and HLA in healthy donors. Study-wide points: Later work associated fewer than 20,000 TCR beta sequences with HLA alleles at 0.05 false discovery rate. Among immune exposure information, only CMV serostatus was available. Sequencing had likely introduced a cluster of highly shared sequence variants as an artifact.

Vbeta (60) and Jbeta (13) primers were used in the PCR. Method: immunoSEQ multiplex PCR; TCRdb's copy keeps in-frame clones and lacks some. In all, the sample yields tens of thousands of clones. A word on this clone: The antigen is unknown.

The germline CDR1 and CDR2 sequences are SEHNR and FQNEAQ (reference sequence). V lost 5 bases to trimming and J lost 0 bases; unmatched junction nucleotides: 7. CDR3 size: 15 residues. Sequencing input: PBMCs. V is TRBV7-9 and J is TRBJ2-7; TRBD1 agrees at 7 bases. This clonotype was obtained from a female donor in good health and CMV-seronegative. CDR3 in amino acids: CASSEQGTVSYEQYF. The DNA of the CDR3 is TGTGCCAGCAGCGAACAAGGGACAGTCTCCTACGAGCAGTACTTC.